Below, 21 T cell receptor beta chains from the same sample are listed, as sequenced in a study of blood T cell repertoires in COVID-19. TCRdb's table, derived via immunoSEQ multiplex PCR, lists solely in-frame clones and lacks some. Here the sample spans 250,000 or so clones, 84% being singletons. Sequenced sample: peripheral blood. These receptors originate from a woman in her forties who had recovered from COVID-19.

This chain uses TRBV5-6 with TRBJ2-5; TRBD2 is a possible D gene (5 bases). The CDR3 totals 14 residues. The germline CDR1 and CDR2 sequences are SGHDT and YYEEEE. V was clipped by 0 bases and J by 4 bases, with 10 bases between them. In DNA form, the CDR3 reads TGTGCCAGCAGCTTGGCGTCAGGAGGAGAGACCCAGTACTTC. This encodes CASSLASGGETQYF. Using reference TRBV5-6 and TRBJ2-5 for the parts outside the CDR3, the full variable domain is DAGVTQSPTHLIKTRGQQVTLRCSPKSGHDTVSWYQQALGQGPQFIFQYYEEEERQRGNFPDRFSGHQFPNYSSELNVNALLLGDSALYLCASSLASGGETQYFGPGTRLLVL.

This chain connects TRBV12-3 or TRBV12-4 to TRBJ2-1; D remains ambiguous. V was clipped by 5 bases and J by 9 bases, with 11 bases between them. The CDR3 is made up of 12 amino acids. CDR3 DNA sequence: TGTGCCAGCAGTGTCTGGTTTAGTGAGCAGTTCTTC. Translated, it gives CASSVWFSEQFF.

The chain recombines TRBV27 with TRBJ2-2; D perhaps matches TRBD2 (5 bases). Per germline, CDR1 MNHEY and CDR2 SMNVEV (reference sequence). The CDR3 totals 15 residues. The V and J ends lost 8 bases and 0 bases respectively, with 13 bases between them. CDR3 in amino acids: CASLLWGANTGELFF. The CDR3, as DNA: TGTGCCAGCCTTTTATGGGGAGCGAACACCGGGGAGCTGTTTTTT.

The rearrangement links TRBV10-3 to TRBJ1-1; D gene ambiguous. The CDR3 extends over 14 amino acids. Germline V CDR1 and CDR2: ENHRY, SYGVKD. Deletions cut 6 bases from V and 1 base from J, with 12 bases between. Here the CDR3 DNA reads TGTGCCATCAGCGACCCTAGATGGAACACTGAAGCTTTCTTT. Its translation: CAISDPRWNTEAFF.

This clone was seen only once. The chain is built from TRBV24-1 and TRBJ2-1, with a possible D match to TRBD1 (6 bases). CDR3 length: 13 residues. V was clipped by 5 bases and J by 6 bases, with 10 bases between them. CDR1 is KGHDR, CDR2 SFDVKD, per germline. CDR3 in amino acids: CATSGQVTNEQFF. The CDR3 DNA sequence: TGTGCCACCAGTGGACAGGTCACCAATGAGCAGTTCTTC.

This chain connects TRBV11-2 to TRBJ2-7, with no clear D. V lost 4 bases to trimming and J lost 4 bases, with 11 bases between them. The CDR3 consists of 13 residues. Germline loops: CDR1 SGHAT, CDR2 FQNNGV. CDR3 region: CASSSFPGYEQYF. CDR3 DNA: TGTGCCAGCAGCTCTTTCCCCGGGTACGAGCAGTACTTC.

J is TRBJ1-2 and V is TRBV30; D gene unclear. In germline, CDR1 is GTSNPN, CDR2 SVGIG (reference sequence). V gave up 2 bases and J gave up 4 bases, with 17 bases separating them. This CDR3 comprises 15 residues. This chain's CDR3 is CAWSLARAGSYGYTF. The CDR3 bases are TGTGCCTGGAGTCTCGCGCGCGCCGGGAGCTATGGCTACACCTTC.

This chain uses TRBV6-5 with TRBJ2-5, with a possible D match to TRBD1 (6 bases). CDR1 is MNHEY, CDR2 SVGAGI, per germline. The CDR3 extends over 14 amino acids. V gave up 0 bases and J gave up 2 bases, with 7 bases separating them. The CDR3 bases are TGTGCCAGCAGTTACTCGACAGGACAAGAGACCCAGTACTTC. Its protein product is CASSYSTGQETQYF.

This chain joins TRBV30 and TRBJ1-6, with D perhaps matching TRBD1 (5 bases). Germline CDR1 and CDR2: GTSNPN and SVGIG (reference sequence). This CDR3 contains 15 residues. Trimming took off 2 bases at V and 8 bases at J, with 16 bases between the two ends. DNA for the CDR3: TGTGCCTGGAGTTTGCCCGGCAGGGCGGATTCACCCCTCCACTTT. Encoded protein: CAWSLPGRADSPLHF.

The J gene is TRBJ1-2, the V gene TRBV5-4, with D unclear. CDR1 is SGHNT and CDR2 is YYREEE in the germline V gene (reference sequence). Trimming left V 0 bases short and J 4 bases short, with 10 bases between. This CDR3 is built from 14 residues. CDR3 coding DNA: TGTGCCAGCAGCTTGGCCGAGGCGTCCTATGGCTACACCTTC. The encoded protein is CASSLAEASYGYTF.

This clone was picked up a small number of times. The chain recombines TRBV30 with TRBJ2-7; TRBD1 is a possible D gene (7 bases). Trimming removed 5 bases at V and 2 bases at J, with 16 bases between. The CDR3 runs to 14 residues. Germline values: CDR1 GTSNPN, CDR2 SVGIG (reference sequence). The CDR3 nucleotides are TGTGCCTGGCATGGCGGGACAGCGACCTACGAGCAGTACTTC. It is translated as CAWHGGTATYEQYF.

The CDR3 spells CASRTGATGELFF. CDR3 coding DNA: TGTGCCAGCCGGACAGGGGCCACCGGGGAGCTGTTTTTT. The chain carries TRBV9 and TRBJ2-2; 9 bases are shared with TRBD1. This CDR3 has 13 amino acids. Germline V CDR1 and CDR2: SGDLS, YYNGEE. V was pared by 7 bases and J by 4 bases, with 2 bases of the junction left unmatched.

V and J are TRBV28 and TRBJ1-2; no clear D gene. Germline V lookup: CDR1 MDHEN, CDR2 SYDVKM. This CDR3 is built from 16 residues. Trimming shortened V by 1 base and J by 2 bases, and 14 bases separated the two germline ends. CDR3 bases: TGTGCCAGCAGTTTATCCGCCCCGGAGGGCAACTATGGCTACACCTTC. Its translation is CASSLSAPEGNYGYTF.

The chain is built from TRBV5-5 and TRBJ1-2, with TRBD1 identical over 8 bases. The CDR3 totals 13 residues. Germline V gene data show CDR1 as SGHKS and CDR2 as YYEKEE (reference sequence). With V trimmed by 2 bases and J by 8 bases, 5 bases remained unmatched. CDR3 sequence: CASSFRTGQGYTF. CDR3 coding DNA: TGTGCCAGCAGCTTCCGGACAGGGCAAGGCTACACCTTC.

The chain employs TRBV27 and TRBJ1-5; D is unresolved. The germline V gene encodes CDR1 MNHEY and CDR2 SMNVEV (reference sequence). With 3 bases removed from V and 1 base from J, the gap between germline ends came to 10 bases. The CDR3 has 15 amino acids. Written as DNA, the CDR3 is TGTGCCAGCAGTTTTGGCAGATTAAGCAATCAGCCCCAGCATTTT. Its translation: CASSFGRLSNQPQHF.

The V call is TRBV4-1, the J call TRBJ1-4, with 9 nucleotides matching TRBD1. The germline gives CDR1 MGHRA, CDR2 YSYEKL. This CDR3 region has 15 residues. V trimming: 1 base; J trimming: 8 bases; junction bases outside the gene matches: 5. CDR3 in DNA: TGCGCCAGCAGCCAAGTGGGACAGGGAGGGGAAAAACTGTTTTTT. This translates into CASSQVGQGGEKLFF.

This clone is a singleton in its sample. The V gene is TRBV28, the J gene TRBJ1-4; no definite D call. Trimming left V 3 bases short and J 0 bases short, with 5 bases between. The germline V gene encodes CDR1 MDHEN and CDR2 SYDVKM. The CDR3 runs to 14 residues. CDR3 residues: CASSLRTTNEKLFF. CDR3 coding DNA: TGTGCCAGCAGTTTGCGGACAACTAATGAAAAACTGTTTTTT.

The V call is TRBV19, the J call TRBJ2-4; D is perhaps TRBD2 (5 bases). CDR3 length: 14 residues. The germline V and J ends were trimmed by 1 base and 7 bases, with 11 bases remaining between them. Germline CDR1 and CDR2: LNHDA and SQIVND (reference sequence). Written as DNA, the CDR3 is TGTGCCAGTAGTATAGGTCCAGCGGCGAACATTCAGTACTTC. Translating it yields CASSIGPAANIQYF.

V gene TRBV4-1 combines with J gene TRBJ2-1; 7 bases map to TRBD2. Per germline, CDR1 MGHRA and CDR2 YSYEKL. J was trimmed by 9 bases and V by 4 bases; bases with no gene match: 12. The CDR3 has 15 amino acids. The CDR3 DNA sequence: TGCGCCAGCAGCCCGACCGGGACTATTAACGGTGAGCAGTTCTTC. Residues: CASSPTGTINGEQFF.

This CDR3 is CASSPTQGGGSYEQYF. CDR3 coding DNA: TGTGCCAGCTCACCTACACAGGGTGGGGGCTCCTACGAGCAGTACTTC. V and J are TRBV18 and TRBJ2-7; D perhaps matches TRBD1 (6 bases). Germline-derived CDR1 and CDR2 are KGHSH and LQKENI. The germline V and J ends were trimmed by 3 bases and 0 bases, with 15 bases remaining between them. The CDR3 is made up of 16 amino acids.

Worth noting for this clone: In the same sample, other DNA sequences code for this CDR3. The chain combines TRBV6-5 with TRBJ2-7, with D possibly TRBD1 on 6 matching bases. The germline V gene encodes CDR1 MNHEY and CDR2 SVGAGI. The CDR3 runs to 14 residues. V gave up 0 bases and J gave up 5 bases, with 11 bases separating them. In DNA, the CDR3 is TGTGCCAGCAGTTACTCGATACAGGGCCACGAGCAGTACTTC. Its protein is CASSYSIQGHEQYF.